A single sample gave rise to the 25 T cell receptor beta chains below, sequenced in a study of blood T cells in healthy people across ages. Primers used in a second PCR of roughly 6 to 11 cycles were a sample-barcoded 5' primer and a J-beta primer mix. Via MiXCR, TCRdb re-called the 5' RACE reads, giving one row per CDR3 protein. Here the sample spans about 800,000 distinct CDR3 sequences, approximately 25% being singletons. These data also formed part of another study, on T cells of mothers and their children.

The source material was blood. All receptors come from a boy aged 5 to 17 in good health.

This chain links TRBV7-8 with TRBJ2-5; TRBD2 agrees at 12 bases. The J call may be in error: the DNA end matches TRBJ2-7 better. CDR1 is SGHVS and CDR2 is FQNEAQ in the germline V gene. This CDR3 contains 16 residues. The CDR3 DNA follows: TGTGCCAGCAGCCCGCGGACTAGCGGGACTACCTACGAGCAGTACTTC. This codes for CASSPRTSGTTYEQYF.

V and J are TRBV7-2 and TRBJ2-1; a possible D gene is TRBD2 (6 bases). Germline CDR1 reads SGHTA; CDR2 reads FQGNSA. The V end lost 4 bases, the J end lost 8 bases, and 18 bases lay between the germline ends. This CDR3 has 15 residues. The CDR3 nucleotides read TGTGCCAGCAGCTCGGAGGGAGGAGGGCAGGATGAGCAGTTCTTC. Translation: CASSSEGGGQDEQFF.

The CDR3 DNA is TGTGCCAGCTCTCCGGGTCCGGACGCCTATAATTCACCCCTCCACTTT. This gives the protein CASSPGPDAYNSPLHF. J is TRBJ1-6 and V is TRBV6-5; D is ambiguous. V was pared by 8 bases and J by 2 bases, with 16 bases between. Germline lookup yields CDR1 MNHEY and CDR2 SVGAGI. The CDR3 contains 16 residues.

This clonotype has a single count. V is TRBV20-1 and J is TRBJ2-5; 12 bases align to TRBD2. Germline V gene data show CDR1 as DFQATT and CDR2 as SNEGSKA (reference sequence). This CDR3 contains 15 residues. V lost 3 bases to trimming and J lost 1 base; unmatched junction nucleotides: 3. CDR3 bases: TGCAGTGCTAGTTCTAGCGGGGGGGTCCAAGAGACCCAGTACTTC. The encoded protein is CSASSSGGVQETQYF.

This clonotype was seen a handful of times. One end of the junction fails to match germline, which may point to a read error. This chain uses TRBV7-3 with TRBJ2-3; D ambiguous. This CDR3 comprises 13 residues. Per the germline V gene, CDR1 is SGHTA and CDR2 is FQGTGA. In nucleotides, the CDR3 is TGTGCCAACAGCTCTTCGAACACAGATACGCAGTATTTT. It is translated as CANSSSNTDTQYF.

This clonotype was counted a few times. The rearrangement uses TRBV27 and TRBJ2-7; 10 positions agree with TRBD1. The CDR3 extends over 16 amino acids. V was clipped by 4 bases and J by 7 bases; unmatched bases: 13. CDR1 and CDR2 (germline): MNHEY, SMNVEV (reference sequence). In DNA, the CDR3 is TGTGCCAGCAGTTCACTCCCCCCGGGACAGGGGTTTGAGCAGTACTTC. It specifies CASSSLPPGQGFEQYF.

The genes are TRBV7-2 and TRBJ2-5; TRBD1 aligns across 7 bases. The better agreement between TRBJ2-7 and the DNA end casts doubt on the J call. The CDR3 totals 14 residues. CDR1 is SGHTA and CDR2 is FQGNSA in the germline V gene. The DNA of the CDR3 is TGTGCCAGCAGCGGACAACAGGGGACCTACGAGCAGTACTTC. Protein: CASSGQQGTYEQYF.

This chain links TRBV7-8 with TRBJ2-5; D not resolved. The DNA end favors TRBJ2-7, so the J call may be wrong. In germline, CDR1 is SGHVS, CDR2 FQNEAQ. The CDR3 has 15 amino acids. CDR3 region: CASSRNRAPTYEQYF. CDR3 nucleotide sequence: TGTGCCAGCAGCCGCAACCGGGCCCCAACCTACGAGCAGTACTTC.

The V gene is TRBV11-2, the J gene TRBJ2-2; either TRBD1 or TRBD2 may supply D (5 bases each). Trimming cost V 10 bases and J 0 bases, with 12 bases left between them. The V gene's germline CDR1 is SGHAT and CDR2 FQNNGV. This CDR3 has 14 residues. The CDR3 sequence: CATRGVANTGELFF. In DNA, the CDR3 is TGTGCCACCCGAGGGGTTGCGAACACCGGGGAGCTGTTTTTT.

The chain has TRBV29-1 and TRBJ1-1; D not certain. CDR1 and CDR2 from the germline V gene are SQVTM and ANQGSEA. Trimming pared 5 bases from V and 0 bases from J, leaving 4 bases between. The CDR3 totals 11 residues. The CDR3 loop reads CSVNLNTEAFF. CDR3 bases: TGCAGCGTTAACTTGAACACTGAAGCTTTCTTT.

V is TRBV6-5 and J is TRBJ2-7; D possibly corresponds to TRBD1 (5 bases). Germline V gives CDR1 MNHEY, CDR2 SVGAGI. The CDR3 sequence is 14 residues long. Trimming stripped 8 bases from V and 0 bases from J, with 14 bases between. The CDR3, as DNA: TGTGCCAGCCACAGGCTAACCTCCTCCTACGAGCAGTACTTC. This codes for CASHRLTSSYEQYF.

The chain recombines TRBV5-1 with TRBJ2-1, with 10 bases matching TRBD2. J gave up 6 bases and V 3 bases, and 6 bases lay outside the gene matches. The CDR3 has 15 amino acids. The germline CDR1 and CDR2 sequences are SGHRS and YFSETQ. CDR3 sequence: CASSSLAGAGNEQFF. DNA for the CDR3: TGCGCCAGCAGCTCTCTAGCGGGAGCGGGCAATGAGCAGTTCTTC.

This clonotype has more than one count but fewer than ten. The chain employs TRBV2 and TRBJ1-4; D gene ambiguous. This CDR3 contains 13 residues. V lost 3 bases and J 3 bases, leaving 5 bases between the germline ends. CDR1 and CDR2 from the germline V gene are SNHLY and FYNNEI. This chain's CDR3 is CASSDRPNEKLFF. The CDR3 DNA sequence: TGTGCCAGCAGTGACCGTCCTAATGAAAAACTGTTTTTT.

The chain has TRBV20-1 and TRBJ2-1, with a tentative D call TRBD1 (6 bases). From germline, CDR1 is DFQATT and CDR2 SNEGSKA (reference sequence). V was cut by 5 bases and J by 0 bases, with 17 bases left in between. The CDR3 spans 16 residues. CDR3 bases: TGCAGTGCTTCCTCGACAGGACGGGGCTCCTACAATGAGCAGTTCTTC. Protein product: CSASSTGRGSYNEQFF.

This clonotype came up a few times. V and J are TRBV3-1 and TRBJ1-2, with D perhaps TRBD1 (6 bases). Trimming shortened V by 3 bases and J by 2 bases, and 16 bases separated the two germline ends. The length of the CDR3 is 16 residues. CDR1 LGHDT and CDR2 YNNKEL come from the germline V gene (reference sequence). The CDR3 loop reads CASSQVATGSNYGYTF. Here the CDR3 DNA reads TGTGCCAGCAGCCAGGTCGCGACAGGCTCCAACTATGGCTACACCTTC.

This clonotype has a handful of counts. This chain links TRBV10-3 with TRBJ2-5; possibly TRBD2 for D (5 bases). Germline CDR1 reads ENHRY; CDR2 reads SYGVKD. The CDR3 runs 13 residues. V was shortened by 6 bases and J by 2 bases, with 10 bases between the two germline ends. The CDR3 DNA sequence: TGTGCCATCAGAGCGGAGCATCAAGAGACCCAGTACTTC. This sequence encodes CAIRAEHQETQYF.

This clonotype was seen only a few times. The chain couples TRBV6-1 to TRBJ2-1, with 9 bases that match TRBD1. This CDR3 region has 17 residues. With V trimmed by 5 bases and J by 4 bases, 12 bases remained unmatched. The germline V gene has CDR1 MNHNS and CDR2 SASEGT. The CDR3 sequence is CASSTWTGEFLYNEQFF. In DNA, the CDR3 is TGTGCCAGCAGTACCTGGACAGGGGAATTTCTGTACAATGAGCAGTTCTTC.

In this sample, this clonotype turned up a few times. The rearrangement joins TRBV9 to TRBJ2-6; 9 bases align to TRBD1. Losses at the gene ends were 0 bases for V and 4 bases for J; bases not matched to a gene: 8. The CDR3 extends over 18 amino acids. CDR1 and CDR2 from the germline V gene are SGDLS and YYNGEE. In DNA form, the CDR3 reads TGTGCCAGCAGCGTAGCTAGGGACAGGGCTTTGGGGGCCAACGTCCTGACTTTC. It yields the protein CASSVARDRALGANVLTF.

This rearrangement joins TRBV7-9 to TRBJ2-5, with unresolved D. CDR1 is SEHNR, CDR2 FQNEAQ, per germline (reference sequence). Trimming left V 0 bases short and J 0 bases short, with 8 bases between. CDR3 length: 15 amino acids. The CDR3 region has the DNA TGTGCCAGCAGCTTAGCCACGTGGTACCAAGAGACCCAGTACTTC. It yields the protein CASSLATWYQETQYF.

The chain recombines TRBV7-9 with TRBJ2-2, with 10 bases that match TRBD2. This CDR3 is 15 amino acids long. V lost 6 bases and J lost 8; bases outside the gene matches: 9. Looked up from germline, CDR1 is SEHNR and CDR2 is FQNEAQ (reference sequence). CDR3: CASSRTSGPSGELFF. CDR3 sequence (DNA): TGTGCCAGCAGTCGGACTAGCGGACCTTCAGGGGAGCTGTTTTTT. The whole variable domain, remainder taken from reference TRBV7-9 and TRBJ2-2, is DTGVSQNPRHKITKRGQNVTFRCDPISEHNRLYWYRQTLGQGPEFLTYFQNEAQLEKSRLLSDRFSAERPKGSFSTLEIQRTEQGDSAMYLCASSRTSGPSGELFFGEGSRLTVL.

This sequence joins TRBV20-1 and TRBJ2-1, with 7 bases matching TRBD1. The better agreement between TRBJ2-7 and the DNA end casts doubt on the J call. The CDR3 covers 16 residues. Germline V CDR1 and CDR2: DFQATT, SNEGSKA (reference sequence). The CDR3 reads CSARDLEGAFSYEQYF. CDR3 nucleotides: TGCAGTGCTAGAGATTTAGAGGGGGCTTTTTCCTACGAGCAGTACTTC.

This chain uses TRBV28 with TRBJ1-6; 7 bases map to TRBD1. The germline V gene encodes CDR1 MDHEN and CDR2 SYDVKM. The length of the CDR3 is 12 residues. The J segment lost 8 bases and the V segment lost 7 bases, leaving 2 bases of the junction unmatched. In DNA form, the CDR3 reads TGTGCCAGCAAAGACAGGGATTCACCCCTCCACTTT. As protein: CASKDRDSPLHF.

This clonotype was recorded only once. The CDR3 nucleotides are TGTGCCACCAGCACCTTAGGACTAGCGGGAGTAACGCAGTATTTT. Translated, it gives CATSTLGLAGVTQYF. V is TRBV15 and J is TRBJ2-3, with 13 positions matching TRBD2. CDR3 length: 15 amino acids. Germline CDR1 and CDR2: LNHNV and YYDKDF (reference sequence). The V and J ends lost 4 bases and 9 bases, in that order; junction bases with no gene match: 7.

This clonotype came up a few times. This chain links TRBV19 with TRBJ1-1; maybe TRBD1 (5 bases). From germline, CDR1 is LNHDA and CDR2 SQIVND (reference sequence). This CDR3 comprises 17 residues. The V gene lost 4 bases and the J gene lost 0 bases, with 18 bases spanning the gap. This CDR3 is CASSRLMGRGLNTEAFF. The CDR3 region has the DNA TGTGCCAGTAGTAGACTTATGGGGCGCGGACTGAACACTGAAGCTTTCTTT.

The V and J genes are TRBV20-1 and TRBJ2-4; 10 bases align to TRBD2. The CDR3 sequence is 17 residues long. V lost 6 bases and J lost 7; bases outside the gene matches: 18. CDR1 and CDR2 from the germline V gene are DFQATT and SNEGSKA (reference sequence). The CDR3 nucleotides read TGCAGTGCCCCGATGTCTCTAGCGGGAGTAATTTCGAACATTCAGTACTTC. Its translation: CSAPMSLAGVISNIQYF.